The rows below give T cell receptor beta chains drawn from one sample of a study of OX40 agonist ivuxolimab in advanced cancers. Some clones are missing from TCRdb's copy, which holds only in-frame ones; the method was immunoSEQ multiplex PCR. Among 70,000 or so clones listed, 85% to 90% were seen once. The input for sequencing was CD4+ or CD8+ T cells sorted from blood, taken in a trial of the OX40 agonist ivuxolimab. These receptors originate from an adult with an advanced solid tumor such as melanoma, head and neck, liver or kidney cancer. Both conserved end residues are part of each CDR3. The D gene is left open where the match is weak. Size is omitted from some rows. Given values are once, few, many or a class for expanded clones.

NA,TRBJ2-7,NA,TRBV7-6,CASSPSSYEQYF,TGTGCCAGCAGTCCCAGCTCCTACGAGCAGTACTTC
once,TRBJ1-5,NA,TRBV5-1,CASSLVGNQPQHF,TGCGCCAGCAGCTTGGTGGGGAATCAGCCCCAGCATTTT
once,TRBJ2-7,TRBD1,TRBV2,CASSGQASAYEQYF,TGTGCCAGCAGCGGACAGGCGTCAGCCTACGAGCAGTACTTC
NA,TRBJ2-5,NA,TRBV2,CASRLQSLQETQYF,TGTGCCAGCAGGCTACAGAGCCTCCAAGAGACCCAGTACTTC
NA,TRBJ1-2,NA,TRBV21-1,CASTLKGQGAGNYGYTF,TGTGCCAGCACCCTGAAGGGCCAGGGGGCAGGCAACTATGGCTACACCTTC
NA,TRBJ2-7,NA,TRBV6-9,CASSSSGLTYEQYF,TGTGCCAGCAGTTCATCAGGGTTAACCTACGAGCAGTACTTC
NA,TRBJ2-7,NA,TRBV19,CASSLREGEQYF,TGTGCCAGTAGTCTCAGGGAAGGCGAGCAGTACTTC
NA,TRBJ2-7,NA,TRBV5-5,CASSPVESYEQYF,TGTGCCAGCAGCCCCGTGGAGTCCTACGAGCAGTACTTC
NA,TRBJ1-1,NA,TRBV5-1,CASSLRVMNTEAFF,TGCGCCAGCAGCTTGAGGGTCATGAACACTGAAGCTTTCTTT
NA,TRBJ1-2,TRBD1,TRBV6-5,CASSRQGPAGYGYTF,TGTGCCAGCAGTAGACAGGGGCCGGCAGGCTATGGCTACACCTTC
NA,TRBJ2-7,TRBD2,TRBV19,CASQGLADYEQYF,TGTGCCAGCCAGGGACTAGCGGACTACGAGCAGTACTTC
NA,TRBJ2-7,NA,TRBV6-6,CASSLASSYEQYF,TGTGCCAGCAGTTTGGCTAGCTCCTACGAGCAGTACTTC
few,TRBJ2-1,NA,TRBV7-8,CASSLGRTSYNEQFF,TGTGCCAGCAGCTTAGGCAGGACTTCCTACAATGAGCAGTTCTTC
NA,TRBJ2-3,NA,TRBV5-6,CASSLKLPSTDTQYF,TGTGCCAGCAGCTTGAAGCTACCTAGCACAGATACGCAGTATTTT
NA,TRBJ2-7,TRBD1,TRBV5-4,CASSFDAGTGVYEQYF,TGTGCCAGCAGCTTTGACGCCGGGACAGGAGTATACGAGCAGTACTTC
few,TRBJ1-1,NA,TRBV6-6,CASSYENSFF,TGTGCCAGCAGTTACGAGAATTCTTTCTTT
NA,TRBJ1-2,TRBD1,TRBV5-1,CASSPPTGNYGYTF,TGCGCCAGCAGCCCTCCGACAGGGAACTATGGCTACACCTTC
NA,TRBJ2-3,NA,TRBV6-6,CASTSGTDTQYF,TGTGCCAGCACTAGCGGCACAGATACGCAGTATTTT
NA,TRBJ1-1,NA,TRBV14,CASSQDLHRVNTEAFF,TGTGCCAGCAGCCAAGATTTGCACAGGGTGAACACTGAAGCTTTCTTT
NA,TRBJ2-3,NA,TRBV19,CASSRTPGRGTDTQYF,TGTGCCAGTAGTAGAACACCGGGACGGGGCACAGATACGCAGTATTTT
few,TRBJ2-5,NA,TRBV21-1,CASSWERGTQYF,TGTGCCAGCAGCTGGGAGCGGGGGACCCAGTACTTC
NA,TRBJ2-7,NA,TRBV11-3,CASSSTVSEQYF,TGTGCCAGCAGCTCCACGGTTTCCGAGCAGTACTTC
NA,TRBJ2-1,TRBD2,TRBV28,CASSRGGHSRFF,TGTGCCAGCAGCCGGGGGGGACACAGTCGGTTCTTC
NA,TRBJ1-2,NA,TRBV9,CASSVFGTMGYGYTF,TGTGCCAGCAGCGTATTCGGGACTATGGGCTATGGCTACACCTTC
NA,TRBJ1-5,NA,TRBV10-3,CAISESALRDNQPQHF,TGTGCCATCAGTGAGTCGGCTCTCCGGGACAATCAGCCCCAGCATTTT
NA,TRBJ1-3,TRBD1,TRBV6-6,CASTRTGGNTIYF,TGTGCCAGCACTCGGACAGGAGGAAACACCATATATTTT